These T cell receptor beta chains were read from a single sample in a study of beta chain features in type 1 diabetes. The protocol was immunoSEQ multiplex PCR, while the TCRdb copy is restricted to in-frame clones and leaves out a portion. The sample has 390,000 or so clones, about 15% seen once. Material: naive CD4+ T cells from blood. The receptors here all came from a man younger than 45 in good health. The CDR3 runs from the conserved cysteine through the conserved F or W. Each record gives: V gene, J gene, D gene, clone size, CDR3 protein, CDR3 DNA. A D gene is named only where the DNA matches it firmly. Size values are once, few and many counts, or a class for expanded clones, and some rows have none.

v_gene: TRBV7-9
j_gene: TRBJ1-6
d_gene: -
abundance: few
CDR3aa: CASTSGTEVWSPLHF
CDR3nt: TGTGCCAGCACCTCCGGGACGGAGGTCTGGTCACCCCTCCACTTT

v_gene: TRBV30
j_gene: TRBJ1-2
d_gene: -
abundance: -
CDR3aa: CARGRGVGNYGYTF
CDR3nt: TGTGCTCGGGGCAGGGGAGTCGGTAACTATGGCTACACCTTC

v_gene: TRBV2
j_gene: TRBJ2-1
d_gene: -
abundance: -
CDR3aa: CASSGPGAYNEQFF
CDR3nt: TGTGCCAGCAGTGGGCCAGGGGCTTACAATGAGCAGTTCTTC

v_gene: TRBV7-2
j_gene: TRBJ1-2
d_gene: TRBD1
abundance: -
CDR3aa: CASSTTGAGYGYTF
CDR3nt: TGTGCCAGCAGCACAACAGGGGCCGGGTATGGCTACACCTTC

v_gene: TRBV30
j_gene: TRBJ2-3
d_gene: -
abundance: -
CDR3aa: CAWSIGGTVNTDTQYF
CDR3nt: TGTGCCTGGAGTATTGGGGGGACAGTGAACACAGATACGCAGTATTTT

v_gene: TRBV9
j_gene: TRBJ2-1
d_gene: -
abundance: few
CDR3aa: CASSVGVPSYNEQFF
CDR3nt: TGTGCCAGCAGCGTAGGGGTCCCCTCCTACAATGAGCAGTTCTTC

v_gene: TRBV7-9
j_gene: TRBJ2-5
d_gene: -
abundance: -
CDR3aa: CASSLEGAGSLPGETQYF
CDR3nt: TGTGCCAGCAGCTTGGAGGGGGCGGGAAGTCTCCCGGGGGAGACCCAGTACTTC

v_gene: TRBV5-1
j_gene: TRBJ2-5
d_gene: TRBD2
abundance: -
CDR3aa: CASSFQRLAGKGETQYF
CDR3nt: TGCGCCAGCAGCTTCCAAAGACTAGCGGGGAAGGGGGAGACCCAGTACTTC

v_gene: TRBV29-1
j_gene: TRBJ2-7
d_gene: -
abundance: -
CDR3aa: CSVASRVSYEQYF
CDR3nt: TGCAGCGTAGCTTCCAGGGTAAGCTACGAGCAGTACTTC

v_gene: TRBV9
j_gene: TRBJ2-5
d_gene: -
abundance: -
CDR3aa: CASSIGTLQETQYF
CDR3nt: TGTGCCAGCAGCATAGGGACTTTACAAGAGACCCAGTACTTC

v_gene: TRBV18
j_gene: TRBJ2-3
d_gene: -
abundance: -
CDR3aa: CASSPPHGDTQYF
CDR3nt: TGTGCCAGCTCACCCCCGCATGGAGATACGCAGTATTTT

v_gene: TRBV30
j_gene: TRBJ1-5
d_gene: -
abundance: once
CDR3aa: CAWSGTVGGPQHF
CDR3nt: TGTGCCTGGAGCGGGACGGTAGGAGGGCCCCAGCATTTT

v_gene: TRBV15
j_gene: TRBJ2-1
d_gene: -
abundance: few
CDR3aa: CATRYNSDEQFF
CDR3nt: TGTGCCACGAGGTATAATTCTGATGAGCAGTTCTTC

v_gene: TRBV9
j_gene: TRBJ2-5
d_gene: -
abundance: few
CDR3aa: CASSVASTLQGQETQYF
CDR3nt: TGTGCCAGCAGCGTAGCCTCAACGCTTCAGGGCCAAGAGACCCAGTACTTC

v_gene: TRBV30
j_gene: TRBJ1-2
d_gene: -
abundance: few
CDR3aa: CAWGLRGRNYGYTF
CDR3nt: TGTGCCTGGGGACTACGAGGGCGTAACTATGGCTACACCTTC

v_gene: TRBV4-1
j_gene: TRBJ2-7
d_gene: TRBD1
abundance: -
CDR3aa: CASSPTTGGIEQYF
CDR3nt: TGCGCCAGCAGCCCTACGACAGGGGGCATCGAGCAGTACTTC

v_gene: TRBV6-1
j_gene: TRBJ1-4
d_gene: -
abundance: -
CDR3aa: CASSENVAVSEKLFF
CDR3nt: TGTGCCAGCAGTGAAAACGTAGCAGTAAGTGAAAAACTGTTTTTT

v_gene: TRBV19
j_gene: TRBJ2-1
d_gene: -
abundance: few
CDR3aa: CASSISLPNEQFF
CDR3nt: TGTGCCAGTAGTATCTCCCTCCCCAATGAGCAGTTCTTC

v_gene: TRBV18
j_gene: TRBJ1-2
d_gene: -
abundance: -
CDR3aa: CASSPPIRLQANYGYTF
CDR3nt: TGTGCCAGCTCACCACCGATACGGCTTCAAGCTAACTATGGCTACACCTTC

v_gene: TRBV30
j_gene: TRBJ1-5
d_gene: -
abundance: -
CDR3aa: CAWSVGTTRPQHF
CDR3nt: TGTGCCTGGAGTGTAGGCACAACACGGCCCCAGCATTTT

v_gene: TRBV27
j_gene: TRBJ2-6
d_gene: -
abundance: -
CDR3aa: CASSYRAGANVLTF
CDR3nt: TGTGCCAGCAGCTACAGGGCTGGGGCCAACGTCCTGACTTTC

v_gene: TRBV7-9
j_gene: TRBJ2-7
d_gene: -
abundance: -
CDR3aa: CASSPHSYEQYF
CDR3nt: TGTGCCAGCAGCCCGCACTCCTACGAGCAGTACTTC